The rows below give T cell receptor beta chains drawn from one sample of a study of T cells in Graves' hyperthyroidism and ophthalmopathy. TCRdb re-called the multiplex PCR reads through MiXCR, storing one row per CDR3 protein. The sample has under 350,000 distinct CDR3 sequences; around 20% are singletons. Material for sequencing was blood. Receptors were obtained from a woman between 45 and 65 years old with Graves' hyperthyroidism. Both conserved end residues are part of each CDR3. D genes are given only for firm matches. Expanded clones get a size class; other rows say once, few or many, or leave the size out.

j_call v_call d_call clone_size cdr3_aa cdr3_nt
TRBJ1-2 TRBV30 . many CAWSTATNYGYTF TGTGCCTGGAGTACAGCGACTAACTATGGCTACACCTTC
TRBJ1-6 TRBV27 . few CASRQGGSPLHF TGTGCCAGCAGACAGGGTGGTTCACCCCTCCACTTT
TRBJ1-5 TRBV20-1 TRBD1 . CSTSLTGANQPQHF TGCAGTACCTCACTTACAGGGGCCAATCAGCCCCAGCATTTT
TRBJ2-5 TRBV3-1 . many CASSQDLGKQETQYF TGTGCCAGCAGCCAAGATTTGGGGAAGCAAGAGACCCAGTACTTC
TRBJ2-3 TRBV30 . few CAWKKRINTDTQYF TGTGCCTGGAAAAAACGCATAAACACAGATACGCAGTATTTT
TRBJ2-5 TRBV28 TRBD2 many CASSSSVGGPRETQYF TGTGCCAGCAGTTCCTCGGTGGGAGGGCCCAGGGAGACCCAGTACTTC
TRBJ1-3 TRBV7-9 . . CASSLTGSFPGNTIYF TGTGCCAGCAGCTTAACAGGGTCATTTCCTGGAAACACCATATATTTT
TRBJ1-6 TRBV12-3/TRBV12-4 . . CASSLGGNHSPLHF TGTGCCAGCAGTTTGGGAGGGAACCATTCACCCCTCCACTTT
TRBJ2-1 TRBV5-1 TRBD1 many CASSYGQGANNEQFF TGCGCCAGCAGCTATGGACAGGGGGCAAACAATGAGCAGTTCTTC
TRBJ2-5 TRBV11-2 TRBD2 . CASSLGSGYQETQYF TGTGCCAGCAGCTTGGGTAGCGGGTACCAAGAGACCCAGTACTTC
TRBJ1-1 TRBV5-1 . once CASSLAEQMNTEAFF TGCGCCAGCAGCTTGGCAGAACAGATGAACACTGAAGCTTTCTTT
TRBJ1-6 TRBV11-2 . many CASSLQQDNSPLHF TGTGCCAGCAGCTTACAACAGGATAATTCACCCCTCCACTTT
TRBJ1-2 TRBV5-1 . . CASSLAQGLNYGYTF TGCGCCAGCAGCTTGGCCCAGGGGTTAAACTATGGCTACACCTTC
TRBJ1-3 TRBV5-6 TRBD1 few CASLYGTAGNTIYF TGTGCCAGCCTATACGGGACAGCTGGAAACACCATATATTTT
TRBJ2-1 TRBV7-2 . many CASSLGADYNEQFF TGTGCCAGCAGCTTAGGGGCAGACTACAATGAGCAGTTCTTC
TRBJ1-5 TRBV6-2/TRBV6-3 . many CASGQPQHF TGTGCCAGCGGTCAGCCCCAGCATTTT
TRBJ1-5 TRBV28 TRBD1 many CASSPRQGRFYMDQPQHF TGTGCCAGCAGTCCACGACAGGGCCGCTTTTATATGGATCAGCCCCAGCATTTT
TRBJ1-1 TRBV7-9 TRBD1 many CASSPARTGGTEAFF TGTGCCAGCAGCCCAGCTCGGACAGGGGGGACTGAAGCTTTCTTT
TRBJ1-1 TRBV28 . many CASSPKDYRVEAFF TGTGCCAGCAGCCCAAAAGACTATCGGGTGGAAGCTTTCTTT
TRBJ1-6 TRBV20-1 . . CSAERGTVHNSPLHF TGCAGTGCGGAGCGTGGGACGGTACATAATTCACCCCTCCACTTT
TRBJ2-7 TRBV6-1 TRBD1 . CASSEIYPGGYEQYF TGTGCCAGCAGTGAGATTTATCCAGGGGGCTACGAGCAGTACTTC
TRBJ2-3 TRBV19 . . CASTPRSGWWTDTQYF TGTGCCAGTACCCCGAGGAGCGGGTGGTGGACAGATACGCAGTATTTT
TRBJ2-3 TRBV7-9 TRBD2 few CASSPGTSGSSTDTQYF TGTGCCAGCAGCCCTGGGACTAGCGGGAGCAGCACAGATACGCAGTATTTT
TRBJ2-1 TRBV9 . many CASNPGALDNEQFF TGTGCCAGCAACCCGGGGGCGCTGGACAATGAGCAGTTCTTC
TRBJ1-1 TRBV4-1 TRBD1 . CASSHPGQLNTEAFF TGCGCCAGCAGCCATCCGGGACAGCTTAACACTGAAGCTTTCTTT
TRBJ1-1 TRBV6-1 . . CASSLQVGLHTEAFF TGTGCCAGCAGCCTCCAGGTGGGACTACACACTGAAGCTTTCTTT
TRBJ1-5 TRBV20-1 . many CSAREQEGGNQPQHF TGCAGTGCCCGCGAACAAGAGGGCGGCAATCAGCCCCAGCATTTT
TRBJ2-5 TRBV18 . many CASSPPAPQETQYF TGTGCCAGCTCACCGCCCGCACCTCAAGAGACCCAGTACTTC
TRBJ2-2 TRBV3-1 . many CASSQQARNGLFF TGTGCCAGCAGCCAACAGGCGAGGAATGGGCTGTTTTTT
TRBJ2-2 TRBV20-1 TRBD2 . CSARVPSGNTGELFF TGCAGTGCTAGAGTACCTAGCGGGAACACCGGGGAGCTGTTTTTT
TRBJ2-7 TRBV5-1 TRBD2 . CASSYSGGNGEQYF TGCGCCAGCAGTTATAGCGGGGGGAACGGTGAGCAGTACTTC
TRBJ1-1 TRBV6-5 . . CASSYLGDTEAFF TGTGCCAGCAGTTATTTGGGGGACACTGAAGCTTTCTTT
TRBJ2-3 TRBV18 . many CASSPSGSTDTQYF TGTGCCAGCTCACCGTCCGGTAGCACAGATACGCAGTATTTT
TRBJ2-6 TRBV5-5 . . CASSVREAGESGANVLTF TGTGCCAGCAGCGTCCGGGAGGCAGGGGAAAGTGGGGCCAACGTCCTGACTTTC
TRBJ2-1 TRBV9 TRBD2 . CASSSKRLAVINEQFF TGTGCCAGCAGCTCGAAAAGACTAGCGGTTATCAATGAGCAGTTCTTC